This is a list of T cell receptor beta chains from one sample in a study of blood T cell repertoires in COVID-19. Clones were sequenced by immunoSEQ multiplex PCR, and TCRdb holds only the in-frame ones, with some missing. Among some 330,000 clones listed, under 90% were seen once. Input material: peripheral blood. The receptor source for this set is a woman aged 30 to 39 with COVID-19, enrolled during active disease. CDR3s include the opening cysteine and the closing phenylalanine or tryptophan. Fields, in order: J gene, clone size, D gene, V gene, CDR3 DNA, CDR3 protein. D genes are given only for firm matches. For some rows the clone size is stated as once, few or many, or as a class when expanded; others skip it.

j_call: TRBJ1-5; clone_size: NA; d_call: NA; v_call: TRBV19; cdr3_nt: TGTGCCAGTACCCTCGGGGGGTATAGCAATCAGCCCCAGCATTTT; cdr3_aa: CASTLGGYSNQPQHF
j_call: TRBJ1-6; clone_size: NA; d_call: TRBD1; v_call: TRBV7-6; cdr3_nt: TGTGCCAGCAGGTCGGGACAGGGAATGAGCTCCTATAATTCACCCCTCCACTTT; cdr3_aa: CASRSGQGMSSYNSPLHF
j_call: TRBJ1-6; clone_size: NA; d_call: TRBD1; v_call: TRBV6-1; cdr3_nt: TGTGCCAGCAGTGAACTGGGACAGCTTAATTCACCCCTCCACTTT; cdr3_aa: CASSELGQLNSPLHF
j_call: TRBJ1-6; clone_size: once; d_call: TRBD1; v_call: TRBV27; cdr3_nt: TGTGCCAGCAGTTCAGGGACAGGGAATTCACCCCTCCACTTT; cdr3_aa: CASSSGTGNSPLHF
j_call: TRBJ1-5; clone_size: NA; d_call: NA; v_call: TRBV18; cdr3_nt: TGTGCCAGCTCACCTGACACGGTTAATCAGCCCCAGCATTTT; cdr3_aa: CASSPDTVNQPQHF
j_call: TRBJ2-2; clone_size: NA; d_call: TRBD2; v_call: TRBV18; cdr3_nt: TGTGCCAGCTCACCCGGACTAGCGGGGGGACTCTTGAACACCGGGGAGCTGTTTTTT; cdr3_aa: CASSPGLAGGLLNTGELFF
j_call: TRBJ1-2; clone_size: NA; d_call: NA; v_call: TRBV7-2; cdr3_nt: TGTGCCAGCAGCCGCGGAGACTTAGCGGGCTACACCTTC; cdr3_aa: CASSRGDLAGYTF
j_call: TRBJ2-3; clone_size: NA; d_call: NA; v_call: TRBV6-1; cdr3_nt: TGTGCCAGCAGTGCCCTTTCGACCGACACCGGCACAGATACGCAGTATTTT; cdr3_aa: CASSALSTDTGTDTQYF
j_call: TRBJ1-2; clone_size: NA; d_call: NA; v_call: TRBV2; cdr3_nt: TGTGCCAGCAGTTCACAGGGAACTGGCTACACCTTC; cdr3_aa: CASSSQGTGYTF
j_call: TRBJ1-6; clone_size: NA; d_call: TRBD1; v_call: TRBV6-5; cdr3_nt: TGTGCCAGCAGCTCCGGGACAGGACGTAATTCACCCCTCCACTTT; cdr3_aa: CASSSGTGRNSPLHF
j_call: TRBJ1-6; clone_size: NA; d_call: NA; v_call: TRBV3-1/TRBV3-2; cdr3_nt: TGTGCCAGCAGCCAAGATCTCCCCCGGGGGACACCCCTCCACTTT; cdr3_aa: CASSQDLPRGTPLHF
j_call: TRBJ1-2; clone_size: NA; d_call: TRBD1; v_call: TRBV4-1; cdr3_nt: TGCGCCAGCAGCCAAGAAACCCGGACAGGGCCTAACTATGGCTACACCTTC; cdr3_aa: CASSQETRTGPNYGYTF
j_call: TRBJ1-2; clone_size: once; d_call: NA; v_call: TRBV19; cdr3_nt: TGTGCCAGTAGTATAGTGGGCGACTATGGCTACACCTTC; cdr3_aa: CASSIVGDYGYTF
j_call: TRBJ1-4; clone_size: once; d_call: TRBD1; v_call: TRBV7-9; cdr3_nt: TGTGCCACTGAGCCTGGGGACAGGGTGGAGGTTGAAAAACTGTTTTTT; cdr3_aa: CATEPGDRVEVEKLFF
j_call: TRBJ1-6; clone_size: once; d_call: NA; v_call: TRBV4-1; cdr3_nt: TGCGCCAGCAGCCCGAACAGGGATTACTCACCCCTCCACTTT; cdr3_aa: CASSPNRDYSPLHF
j_call: TRBJ1-5; clone_size: NA; d_call: NA; v_call: TRBV27; cdr3_nt: TGTGCCAGCCGAGCAGGTCTAGGGGACAATCAGCCCCAGCATTTT; cdr3_aa: CASRAGLGDNQPQHF
j_call: TRBJ2-5; clone_size: NA; d_call: TRBD2; v_call: TRBV4-1; cdr3_nt: TGCGCCAGCAGCCAAGTCGGGGGGGGGTACCAAGAGACCCAGTACTTC; cdr3_aa: CASSQVGGGYQETQYF
j_call: TRBJ2-1; clone_size: NA; d_call: NA; v_call: TRBV6-5; cdr3_nt: TGTGCCAGCAGTTACGACAGCTACAATGAGCAGTTCTTC; cdr3_aa: CASSYDSYNEQFF
j_call: TRBJ1-6; clone_size: once; d_call: NA; v_call: TRBV28; cdr3_nt: TGTGCCAGCAGTGTATCGGATCGGGGTTCACCCCTCCACTTT; cdr3_aa: CASSVSDRGSPLHF
j_call: TRBJ1-4; clone_size: NA; d_call: NA; v_call: TRBV4-3; cdr3_nt: TGCGCCAGCAGCCAGCCCCTATACGAAAAACTGTTTTTT; cdr3_aa: CASSQPLYEKLFF
j_call: TRBJ1-4; clone_size: few; d_call: NA; v_call: TRBV7-9; cdr3_nt: TGTGCCAGCGCCCGAGGGCAGACTTTAGGGGAAAAACTGTTTTTT; cdr3_aa: CASARGQTLGEKLFF
j_call: TRBJ1-2; clone_size: NA; d_call: TRBD1; v_call: TRBV5-8; cdr3_nt: TGTGCCAGCAGCCTGGGGACAGGCGGCTACACCTTC; cdr3_aa: CASSLGTGGYTF
j_call: TRBJ1-6; clone_size: NA; d_call: NA; v_call: TRBV5-1; cdr3_nt: TGCGCCAGCAGCATAACAGTTAATTCACCCCTCCACTTT; cdr3_aa: CASSITVNSPLHF
j_call: TRBJ2-3; clone_size: NA; d_call: TRBD2; v_call: TRBV6-4; cdr3_nt: TGTGCCAGCAGTGAAAGTCGGGGGGGCACAGATACGCAGTATTTT; cdr3_aa: CASSESRGGTDTQYF
j_call: TRBJ2-5; clone_size: NA; d_call: TRBD1; v_call: TRBV28; cdr3_nt: TGTGCCAGCAGTTTGTCGACAGGGGATCGTGAGACCCAGTACTTC; cdr3_aa: CASSLSTGDRETQYF
j_call: TRBJ2-7; clone_size: NA; d_call: NA; v_call: TRBV11-3; cdr3_nt: TGTGCCAGCAGCTCAACCCACGGGCAGTACTTC; cdr3_aa: CASSSTHGQYF
j_call: TRBJ2-1; clone_size: NA; d_call: TRBD2; v_call: TRBV11-2; cdr3_nt: TGTGCCAGCAGCCCGGGGACTAGCAGCTCCAATGAGCAGTTCTTC; cdr3_aa: CASSPGTSSSNEQFF
j_call: TRBJ1-6; clone_size: NA; d_call: NA; v_call: TRBV30; cdr3_nt: TGTGCCTGGAAACGACAGAACTCCTATAATTCACCCCTCCACTTT; cdr3_aa: CAWKRQNSYNSPLHF
j_call: TRBJ2-1; clone_size: few; d_call: NA; v_call: TRBV27; cdr3_nt: TGTGCCAGCAGTTTATTTGGCAGGGATGAGCAGTTCTTC; cdr3_aa: CASSLFGRDEQFF
j_call: TRBJ2-5; clone_size: NA; d_call: TRBD2; v_call: TRBV13; cdr3_nt: TGTGCCAGCAGCGATACTAGCGGGGGCCAAGAGACCCAGTACTTC; cdr3_aa: CASSDTSGGQETQYF
j_call: TRBJ2-1; clone_size: NA; d_call: NA; v_call: TRBV24-1; cdr3_nt: TGTGCCACCAGTGATAGAGGGCCTGGGGACAATGAGCAGTTCTTC; cdr3_aa: CATSDRGPGDNEQFF
j_call: TRBJ1-2; clone_size: NA; d_call: TRBD1; v_call: TRBV28; cdr3_nt: TGTGCCAGCAGTCCCCCGACAGGGATTAACTATGGCTACACCTTC; cdr3_aa: CASSPPTGINYGYTF